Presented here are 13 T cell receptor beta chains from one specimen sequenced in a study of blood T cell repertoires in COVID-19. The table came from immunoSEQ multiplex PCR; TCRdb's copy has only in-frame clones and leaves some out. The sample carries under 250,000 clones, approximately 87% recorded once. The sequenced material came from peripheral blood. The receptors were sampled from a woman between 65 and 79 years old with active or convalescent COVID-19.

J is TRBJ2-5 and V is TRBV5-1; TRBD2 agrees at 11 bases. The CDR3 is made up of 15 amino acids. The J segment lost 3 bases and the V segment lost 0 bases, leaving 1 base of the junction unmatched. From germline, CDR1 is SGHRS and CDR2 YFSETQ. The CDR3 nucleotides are TGCGCCAGCAGCTTGGGGGGACTAGCGGAAGAGACCCAGTACTTC. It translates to CASSLGGLAEETQYF.

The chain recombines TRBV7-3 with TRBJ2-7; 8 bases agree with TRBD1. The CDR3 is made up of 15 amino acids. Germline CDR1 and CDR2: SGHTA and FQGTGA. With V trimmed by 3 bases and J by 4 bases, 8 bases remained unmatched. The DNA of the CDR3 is TGTGCCAGCAGCTTCACCGGGACAGGAGAATACGAGCAGTACTTC. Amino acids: CASSFTGTGEYEQYF.

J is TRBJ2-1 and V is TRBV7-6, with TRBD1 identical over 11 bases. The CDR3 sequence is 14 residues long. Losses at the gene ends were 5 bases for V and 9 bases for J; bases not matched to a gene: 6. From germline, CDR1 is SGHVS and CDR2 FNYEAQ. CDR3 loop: CASSRDRGRGEQFF. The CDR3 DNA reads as TGTGCCAGCAGCCGGGACAGGGGGAGGGGTGAGCAGTTCTTC.

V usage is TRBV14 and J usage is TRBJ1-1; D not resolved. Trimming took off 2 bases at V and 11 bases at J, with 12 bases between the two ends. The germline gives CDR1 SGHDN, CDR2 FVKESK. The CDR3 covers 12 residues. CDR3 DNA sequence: TGTGCCAGCAGCCAATCGTCCCCTATGGCTTTCTTT. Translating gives CASSQSSPMAFF. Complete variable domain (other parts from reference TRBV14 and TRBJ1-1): EAGVTQFPSHSVIEKGQTVTLRCDPISGHDNLYWYRRVMGKEIKFLLHFVKESKQDESGMPNNRFLAERTGGTYSTLKVQPAELEDSGVYFCASSQSSPMAFFGQGTRLTVV.

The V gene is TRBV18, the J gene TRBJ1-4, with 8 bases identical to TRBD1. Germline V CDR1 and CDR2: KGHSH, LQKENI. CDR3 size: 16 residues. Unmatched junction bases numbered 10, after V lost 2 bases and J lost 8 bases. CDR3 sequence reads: CASSPSVQGAVEKLFF. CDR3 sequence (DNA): TGTGCCAGCTCACCATCAGTTCAGGGGGCTGTGGAAAAACTGTTTTTT.

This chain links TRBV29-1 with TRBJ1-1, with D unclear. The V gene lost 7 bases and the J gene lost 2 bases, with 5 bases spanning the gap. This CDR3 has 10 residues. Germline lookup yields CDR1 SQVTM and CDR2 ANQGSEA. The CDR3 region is CSAFNTEAFF. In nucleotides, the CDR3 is TGCAGCGCCTTTAACACTGAAGCTTTCTTT.

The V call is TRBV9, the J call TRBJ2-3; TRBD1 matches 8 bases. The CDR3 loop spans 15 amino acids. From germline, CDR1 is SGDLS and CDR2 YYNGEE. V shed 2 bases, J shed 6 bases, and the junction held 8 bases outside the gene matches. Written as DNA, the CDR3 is TGTGCCAGCAGCGTTGGGACAGGCCCTGGGGATACGCAGTATTTT. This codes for CASSVGTGPGDTQYF.

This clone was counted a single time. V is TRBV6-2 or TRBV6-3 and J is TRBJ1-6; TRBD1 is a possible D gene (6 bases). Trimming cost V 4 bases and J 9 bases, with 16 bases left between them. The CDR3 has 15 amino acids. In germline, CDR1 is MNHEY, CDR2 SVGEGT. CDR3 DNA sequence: TGTGCCAGCAGTTGGTCCTCCGGGACAAGTTCACCCCTCCACTTT. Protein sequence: CASSWSSGTSSPLHF.

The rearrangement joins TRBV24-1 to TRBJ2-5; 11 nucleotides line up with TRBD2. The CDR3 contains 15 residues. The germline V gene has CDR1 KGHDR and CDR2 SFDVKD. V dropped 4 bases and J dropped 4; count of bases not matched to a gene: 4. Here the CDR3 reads CATSDAGTSGETQYF. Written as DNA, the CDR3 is TGTGCCACCAGTGACGCCGGGACTAGCGGAGAGACCCAGTACTTC.

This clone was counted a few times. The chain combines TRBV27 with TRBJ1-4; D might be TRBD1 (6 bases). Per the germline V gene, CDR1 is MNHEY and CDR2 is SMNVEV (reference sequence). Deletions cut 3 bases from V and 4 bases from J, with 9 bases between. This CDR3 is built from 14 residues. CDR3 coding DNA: TGTGCCAGCAGTTTCGGACAGCATAATGAAAAACTGTTTTTT. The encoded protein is CASSFGQHNEKLFF.

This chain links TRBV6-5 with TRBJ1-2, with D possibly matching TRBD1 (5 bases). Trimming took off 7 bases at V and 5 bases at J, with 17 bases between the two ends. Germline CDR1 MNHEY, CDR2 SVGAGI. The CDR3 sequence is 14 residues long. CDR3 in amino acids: CASNDGQSRYGYTF. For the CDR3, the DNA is TGTGCCAGCAACGATGGACAATCAAGATATGGCTACACCTTC.

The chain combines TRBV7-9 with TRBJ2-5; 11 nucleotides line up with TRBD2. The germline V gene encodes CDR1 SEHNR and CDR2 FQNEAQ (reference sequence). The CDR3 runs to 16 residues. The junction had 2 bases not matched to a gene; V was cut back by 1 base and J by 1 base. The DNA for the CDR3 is TGTGCCAGCAGCTTAGTAGGGACTAGCGGCCAAGAGACCCAGTACTTC. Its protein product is CASSLVGTSGQETQYF.

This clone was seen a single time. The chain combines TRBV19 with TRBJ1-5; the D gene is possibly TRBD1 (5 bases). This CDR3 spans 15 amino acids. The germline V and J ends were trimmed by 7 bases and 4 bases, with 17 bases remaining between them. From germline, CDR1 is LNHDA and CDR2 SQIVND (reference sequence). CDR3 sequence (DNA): TGTGCCAGTACCACCCCCGGGGGACCAAATCAGCCCCAGCATTTT. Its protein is CASTTPGGPNQPQHF. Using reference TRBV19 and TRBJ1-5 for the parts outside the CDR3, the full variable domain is DGGITQSPKYLFRKEGQNVTLSCEQNLNHDAMYWYRQDPGQGLRLIYYSQIVNDFQKGDIAEGYSVSREKKESFPLTVTSAQKNPTAFYLCASTTPGGPNQPQHFGDGTRLSIL.